This T cell receptor (beta chain) emerged from a study of blood T cell repertoires in COVID-19. Looking at the study overall: COVID-19 samples, acute and convalescent, were from the United States, Italy and Spain. Sources were T cells, B-cell-depleted T cells, or PBMCs; the material itself was cDNA or gDNA.

Study processing details: Amplification of reference gene primers provided the estimated nucleated cell counts. Here immunoSEQ multiplex PCR was the method, and the copy in TCRdb shows in-frame clones only, minus some. The D gene and trimming were derived from the DNA, and the V and J assignments and clone size from that table. The sample lists about 56,000 clones; roughly 78% were seen once. This CDR3 has 13 residues. V lost 4 bases and J lost 4, with 11 bases in between. Germline-derived CDR1 and CDR2 are SGHNT and YYREEE (reference sequence). This rearrangement joins TRBV5-4 to TRBJ1-2; D may be TRBD1 (5 bases). This clonotype was sampled from a woman at least 80 years old with acute or convalescent COVID-19. Source material: peripheral blood. The CDR3 nucleotides are TGTGCCAGCAGCCCGCGACAGAGCTATGGCTACACCTTC. This codes for CASSPRQSYGYTF.